This T cell receptor beta chain was sequenced in a study of human T cells and chemical hapten exposure. Each CDR3 protein is one row after TCRdb ran MiXCR on the RACE reads. The sample yields tens of thousands of distinct CDR3 sequences, 12% seen once. Time point reported: patch test 3, about 24 weeks after DPC sensitization. The treatment denotes: therapeutic diphenylcyclopropenone sensitization with weekly scalp DPC. This CDR3 has 18 residues. V lost 3 bases and J lost 4; bases outside the gene matches: 13. This clonotype originated in a man aged 25-45 years with alopecia areata. Some clones in this sample may be carry-over from other donors' samples. The sample here was whole blood, taken in connection with sensitization to the hapten diphenylcyclopropenone (DPC). V usage is TRBV12-3 or TRBV12-4 and J usage is TRBJ2-3; TRBD1 matches 10 bases. CDR3 bases: TGTGCCAGCAGTTTCCCCAAGGGGACAGGGGAAGGGGCAGATACGCAGTATTTT. This translates into CASSFPKGTGEGADTQYF.